A single sample gave rise to the 10 T cell receptor beta chains below, sequenced in a study of blood T cell repertoires in COVID-19. Produced via immunoSEQ multiplex PCR; TCRdb's table is partial and in-frame only. The table records approximately 300,000 clones, around 85% of them present only once. Material: PBMCs or T cells enriched from blood (not recorded which). The source of these receptors is a woman in her thirties who had been exposed to COVID-19.

This chain joins TRBV18 and TRBJ1-5; tentatively, D is TRBD1 (5 bases). CDR1 is KGHSH and CDR2 is LQKENI in the germline V gene. This CDR3 has 14 amino acids. V was clipped by 8 bases and J by 0 bases, with 11 bases between them. The CDR3 loop is CASAVRDSNQPQHF. The CDR3, as DNA: TGTGCCAGCGCAGTCAGGGATAGCAATCAGCCCCAGCATTTT.

V usage is TRBV2 and J usage is TRBJ1-1; unclear D gene. V lost 8 bases, J lost 3 bases, and 22 bases lay in between. The CDR3 spans 16 residues. Germline values: CDR1 SNHLY, CDR2 FYNNEI. Here the CDR3 reads CASSRRTVLLDTEAFF. The CDR3 DNA reads as TGTGCCAGCTCCCGTCGGACGGTACTACTAGACACTGAAGCTTTCTTT.

The rearrangement joins TRBV19 to TRBJ2-1, with a tentative D call TRBD1 (6 bases). Trimming shortened V by 6 bases and J by 8 bases, and 11 bases separated the two germline ends. The CDR3 has 12 residues. The germline V gene encodes CDR1 LNHDA and CDR2 SQIVND (reference sequence). Here the CDR3 DNA reads TGTGCCAGTAGCCCGGCAGGGGATGAGCAGTTCTTC. Protein: CASSPAGDEQFF.

The chain couples TRBV3-1 (or the pseudogene TRBV3-2) to TRBJ1-2, with D possibly matching TRBD1 (6 bases). This CDR3 has 15 residues. Germline loops: CDR1 LGHDT, CDR2 YNNKEL (reference sequence). The V end was cut by 1 base, the J end by 5 bases, with 14 bases between. The DNA for the CDR3 is TGTGCCAGCAGCCAAGCCCCACAGGGCGGGTATGGCTACACCTTC. Encoded protein: CASSQAPQGGYGYTF.

The J gene is TRBJ1-2, the V gene TRBV2, with a possible D match to TRBD1 (6 bases). The CDR3 runs to 15 residues. Germline V gene data show CDR1 as SNHLY and CDR2 as FYNNEI. V lost 7 bases, J lost 4 bases, and 19 bases lay in between. DNA for the CDR3: TGTGCCAGCAATGACCCAGGGGACCCTCTCTATGGCTACACCTTC. This codes for CASNDPGDPLYGYTF.

The chain combines TRBV4-1 with TRBJ1-6; possibly TRBD1 for D (5 bases). Germline assignment: CDR1 MGHRA and CDR2 YSYEKL. The CDR3 spans 14 residues. V lost 6 bases, J lost 7 bases, and 13 bases lay in between. CDR3 region: CASRAGNNNSPLHF. The CDR3 nucleotides are TGCGCCAGCAGAGCAGGGAATAACAATTCACCCCTCCACTTT.

The genes are TRBV19 and TRBJ1-4; D is perhaps TRBD1 (6 bases). The CDR3 length is 16 residues. The V end was cut by 5 bases, the J end by 4 bases, with 17 bases between. The germline CDR1 and CDR2 sequences are LNHDA and SQIVND (reference sequence). In DNA, the CDR3 is TGTGCCAGTAGTGCCTCAGGGGAAGGGCTTAATGAAAAACTGTTTTTT. This gives the protein CASSASGEGLNEKLFF.

CDR3 in amino acids: CAWSQETGGNQPQHF. The DNA for the CDR3 is TGTGCCTGGAGCCAAGAGACAGGGGGCAATCAGCCCCAGCATTTT. The chain recombines TRBV30 with TRBJ1-5; 8 bases line up with TRBD1. The CDR3 length is 15 residues. V shed 3 bases, J shed 2 bases, and the junction held 6 bases outside the gene matches. Germline V gives CDR1 GTSNPN, CDR2 SVGIG (reference sequence).

V is TRBV9 and J is TRBJ2-3; the match to TRBD1 covers 8 bases. The CDR3 extends over 14 amino acids. The J segment lost 4 bases and the V segment lost 2 bases, leaving 3 bases of the junction unmatched. CDR1 and CDR2 from the germline V gene are SGDLS and YYNGEE. CDR3 loop: CASSVDRGSDTQYF. DNA for the CDR3: TGTGCCAGCAGCGTTGACAGGGGTTCAGATACGCAGTATTTT.

The chain uses TRBV3-1 (or the pseudogene TRBV3-2) and TRBJ1-2; D call uncertain. Per germline, CDR1 LGHDT and CDR2 YNNKEL (reference sequence). V was pared by 3 bases and J by 0 bases, with 8 bases between. This CDR3 contains 14 residues. CDR3 residues: CASSQGVSNYGYTF. Written as DNA, the CDR3 is TGTGCCAGCAGCCAGGGAGTTTCTAACTATGGCTACACCTTC.